Below, 25 T cell receptor beta chains from the same sample are listed, as sequenced in a study of T cell responses to AZD1222 COVID-19 vaccine. Assay: immunoSEQ multiplex PCR; the TCRdb copy retains only in-frame clones and omits some. The repertoire has 190,000 or so clones, just over 90% of them found once; the top ten carry roughly 3.5%. This specimen was peripheral blood, taken 28 days after the second AZD1222 dose. Source of these receptors: an adult who received the AZD1222 COVID-19 vaccine.

This clone was observed once. The J gene is TRBJ1-5, the V gene TRBV11-2; no clear D. Deletions cut 0 bases from V and 2 bases from J, with 11 bases between. The CDR3 has 16 amino acids. CDR1 is SGHAT, CDR2 FQNNGV, per germline. CDR3 bases: TGTGCCAGCAGCTTAGATCTTGCAGGAGGCAATCAGCCCCAGCATTTT. This codes for CASSLDLAGGNQPQHF.

This chain connects TRBV7-2 to TRBJ1-1; the D is unclear. This CDR3 has 13 residues. V was pared by 6 bases and J by 5 bases, with 13 bases between. The V gene's germline CDR1 is SGHTA and CDR2 FQGNSA. CDR3 amino acids: CASSLGLGTEAFF. CDR3 in DNA: TGTGCCAGCAGTCTAGGGTTAGGGACTGAAGCTTTCTTT.

The chain uses TRBV6-6 and TRBJ1-1; possible D gene TRBD1, 5 bases. Germline V CDR1 and CDR2: MNHNY, SVGAGI (reference sequence). This CDR3 has 14 residues. V was clipped by 0 bases and J by 5 bases, with 10 bases between them. DNA for the CDR3: TGTGCCAGCAGTTACTCGACAGTGAGGACTGAAGCTTTCTTT. As protein: CASSYSTVRTEAFF.

This rearrangement joins TRBV19 to TRBJ2-5, with 8 bases matching TRBD2. With V trimmed by 7 bases and J by 7 bases, 11 bases remained unmatched. CDR3 length: 14 amino acids. Germline lookup yields CDR1 LNHDA and CDR2 SQIVND (reference sequence). The CDR3 DNA sequence: TGTGCCAGTACGGCGGCGGGAGGCCGCAGGACCCAGTACTTC. Amino acids: CASTAAGGRRTQYF.

The chain carries TRBV28 and TRBJ1-6; 8 bases fit TRBD1. Germline CDR1 reads MDHEN; CDR2 reads SYDVKM. This CDR3 has 16 amino acids. Trimming took 5 bases from V and 7 from J; bases not matched to a gene: 10. The CDR3 here is CASSPGQGGPNSPLHF. The CDR3 nucleotides read TGTGCCAGCAGTCCCGGACAGGGTGGACCCAATTCACCCCTCCACTTT. The full variable domain, with the rest looked up from reference TRBV28 and TRBJ1-6, is DVKVTQSSRYLVKRTGEKVFLECVQDMDHENMFWYRQDPGLGLRLIYFSYDVKMKEKGDIPEGYSVSREKKERFSLILESASTNQTSMYLCASSPGQGGPNSPLHFGNGTRLTVT.

This rearrangement joins TRBV18 to TRBJ1-1; D may be TRBD1 (5 bases). The CDR3 is 14 amino acids. Trimming pared 3 bases from V and 2 bases from J, leaving 10 bases between. Germline V gene lookup returns CDR1 KGHSH and CDR2 LQKENI. CDR3 in amino acids: CASSPTAINTEAFF. CDR3 bases: TGTGCCAGCTCACCGACAGCGATTAACACTGAAGCTTTCTTT.

This rearrangement joins TRBV11-2 to TRBJ1-6; D gene ambiguous. The V end lost 1 base, the J end lost 6 bases, and 10 bases lay between the germline ends. The CDR3 is 15 residues long. Germline V CDR1 and CDR2: SGHAT, FQNNGV. The CDR3, as DNA: TGTGCCAGCAGCTTAGCCCGGAGTCCTAATTCACCCCTCCACTTT. It yields the protein CASSLARSPNSPLHF.

The gene calls are TRBV7-2 and TRBJ2-7; 10 bases are shared with TRBD2. This CDR3 comprises 15 residues. Germline trimming cut 1 base from V and 4 bases from J; bases unmatched to any gene: 4. Germline V gene sequence: CDR1 SGHTA, CDR2 FQGNSA. CDR3 DNA: TGTGCCAGCAGCTTAGGATCTAGCGGGAGTTACGAGCAGTACTTC. This translates into CASSLGSSGSYEQYF. The complete variable domain, with remaining parts taken from reference TRBV7-2 and TRBJ2-7, reads GAGVSQSPSNKVTEKGKDVELRCDPISGHTALYWYRQSLGQGLEFLIYFQGNSAPDKSGLPSDRFSAERTGGSVSTLTIQRTQQEDSAVYLCASSLGSSGSYEQYFGPGTRLTVT.

The chain couples TRBV4-2 to TRBJ2-3, with D possibly matching TRBD1 (6 bases). Germline V lookup: CDR1 LGHNA, CDR2 YNFKEQ. This CDR3 has 16 residues. The V end was cut by 6 bases, the J end by 4 bases, with 20 bases between. The DNA for the CDR3 is TGTGCCAGCAGTGGTTCAGCCAGGGGCAGGTCAGATACGCAGTATTTT. It is translated as CASSGSARGRSDTQYF.

This chain uses TRBV2 with TRBJ1-1, with D possibly being TRBD1 (5 bases). This CDR3 is 16 amino acids long. V lost 8 bases, J lost 3 bases, and 22 bases lay in between. The germline CDR1 and CDR2 sequences are SNHLY and FYNNEI. The CDR3 DNA follows: TGTGCCAGCCGGGACCACCCTTGGGGGTCTGACACTGAAGCTTTCTTT. It yields the protein CASRDHPWGSDTEAFF. The variable domain in full, with the rest retrieved from reference TRBV2 and TRBJ1-1, is EPEVTQTPSHQVTQMGQEVILRCVPISNHLYFYWYRQILGQKVEFLVSFYNNEISEKSEIFDDQFSVERPDGSNFTLKIRSTKLEDSAMYFCASRDHPWGSDTEAFFGQGTRLTVV.

The chain carries TRBV9 and TRBJ2-3; D uncertain. CDR1 and CDR2 from the germline V gene are SGDLS and YYNGEE. The CDR3 sequence is 17 residues long. V lost 4 bases to trimming and J lost 0 bases, with 18 bases between them. This CDR3 reads CASSLYPYSTSTDTQYF. The CDR3 DNA follows: TGTGCCAGCAGCCTTTACCCCTACTCCACTAGCACAGATACGCAGTATTTT.

This clone occurred once. This chain connects TRBV11-3 to TRBJ2-7; D might be TRBD1 or TRBD2, each matching 5 bases. V was clipped by 5 bases and J by 6 bases, with 14 bases between them. CDR1 and CDR2 (germline): SGHNT, YENEEA. This CDR3 comprises 13 residues. CDR3 sequence reads: CASSRGRSFEQYF. As DNA, the CDR3 is TGTGCCAGCAGCCGGGGCAGGAGCTTCGAGCAGTACTTC.

The chain combines TRBV6-5 with TRBJ1-6; D not resolved. The V end was cut by 7 bases, the J end by 3 bases, with 10 bases between. The germline CDR1 and CDR2 sequences are MNHEY and SVGAGI. There are 14 residues in the CDR3. CDR3 in amino acids: CASKRHSYNSPLHF. CDR3 bases: TGTGCCAGCAAACGTCACAGCTATAATTCACCCCTCCACTTT.

V is TRBV11-1 and J is TRBJ2-7, with 8 bases identical to TRBD1. Trimming cost V 6 bases and J 4 bases; bases outside gene matches: 5. Germline CDR1 and CDR2: SGHAT and FQDESV (reference sequence). This CDR3 has 13 residues. As DNA, the CDR3 is TGTGCCAGCAGTTTCGACAGGGGATACGAGCAGTACTTC. Translation: CASSFDRGYEQYF.

The J gene is TRBJ2-7, the V gene TRBV30; D gene unclear. Per germline, CDR1 GTSNPN and CDR2 SVGIG (reference sequence). This CDR3 is built from 11 residues. V lost 3 bases to trimming and J lost 7 bases, with 10 bases between them. CDR3 bases: TGTGCCTGGAGGGGAAGGGCAGAGCAGTACTTC. Translated: CAWRGRAEQYF. Looking up the rest from reference TRBV30 and TRBJ2-7 gives the full variable domain: SQTIHQWPATLVQPVGSPLSLECTVEGTSNPNLYWYRQAAGRGLQLLFYSVGIGQISSEVPQNLSASRPQDRQFILSSKKLLLSDSGFYLCAWRGRAEQYFGPGTRLTVT.

This chain uses TRBV30 with TRBJ2-3; maybe TRBD2 (5 bases). The CDR3 runs to 12 residues. Per the germline V gene, CDR1 is GTSNPN and CDR2 is SVGIG (reference sequence). The V end lost 8 bases, the J end lost 9 bases, and 18 bases lay between the germline ends. The CDR3 coding sequence is TGTGCCGGTTCTCCTTGGGGAGAGACGCAGTATTTT. As protein: CAGSPWGETQYF. The complete variable domain, with remaining parts taken from reference TRBV30 and TRBJ2-3, reads SQTIHQWPATLVQPVGSPLSLECTVEGTSNPNLYWYRQAAGRGLQLLFYSVGIGQISSEVPQNLSASRPQDRQFILSSKKLLLSDSGFYLCAGSPWGETQYFGPGTRLTVL.

The chain combines TRBV30 with TRBJ1-1, with 7 bases fitting TRBD1. J gave up 4 bases and V 7 bases, and 12 bases lay outside the gene matches. CDR3 length: 14 amino acids. Per germline, CDR1 GTSNPN and CDR2 SVGIG (reference sequence). CDR3 loop: CASRDRAASTEAFF. For the CDR3, the DNA is TGTGCCTCGAGAGACAGGGCGGCGAGCACTGAAGCTTTCTTT.

V gene TRBV27 combines with J gene TRBJ1-6; the D gene is possibly TRBD1 (6 bases). The CDR3 is 17 residues long. Germline V gene data show CDR1 as MNHEY and CDR2 as SMNVEV (reference sequence). V was pared by 3 bases and J by 2 bases, with 14 bases between. In DNA form, the CDR3 reads TGTGCCAGCAGTTTGTATTACAGGGTAGCCTATAATTCACCCCTCCACTTT. Amino acids: CASSLYYRVAYNSPLHF.

The CDR3 nucleotides read TGTGCCAGCAGTCCATCAGGGGGGAACATTCAGTACTTC. Encoded protein: CASSPSGGNIQYF. The chain is built from TRBV12-3 or TRBV12-4 and TRBJ2-4; a possible D gene is TRBD1 (7 bases). This CDR3 spans 13 amino acids. V shed 5 bases and J shed 7 bases, with 12 bases lying between them.

The chain recombines TRBV5-1 with TRBJ2-7, with D uncertain. The CDR3 consists of 11 residues. With 6 bases removed from V and 3 bases from J, the gap between germline ends came to 7 bases. Germline V lookup: CDR1 SGHRS, CDR2 YFSETQ. CDR3 protein: CASTLNYEQYF. CDR3 nucleotide sequence: TGCGCCAGCACCTTAAACTACGAGCAGTACTTC.

The chain uses TRBV11-2 and TRBJ1-3; 10 bases match TRBD1. The CDR3 is 17 amino acids. The germline V gene has CDR1 SGHAT and CDR2 FQNNGV. Trimming removed 5 bases from V and 7 bases from J; junction bases left unmatched: 14. CDR3 sequence: CASSLPWDRGFKNTIYF. For the CDR3, the DNA is TGTGCCAGCAGCCTACCTTGGGACAGGGGTTTTAAGAACACCATATATTTT.

V usage is TRBV4-1 and J usage is TRBJ1-1; D might be TRBD1 (5 bases). Between the trimmed V and J ends, which lost 7 bases and 0 bases, there was a span of 9 bases. Germline V gene data show CDR1 as MGHRA and CDR2 as YSYEKL. The CDR3 is 13 amino acids. The CDR3 sequence: CASTGEMNTEAFF. The CDR3 bases are TGCGCCAGCACGGGGGAAATGAACACTGAAGCTTTCTTT.

This chain joins TRBV4-3 and TRBJ1-4; D not certain. The germline V gene has CDR1 LGHNA and CDR2 YSLEER. V shed 4 bases and J shed 5 bases, with 14 bases lying between them. There are 15 residues in the CDR3. For the CDR3, the DNA is TGCGCCAGCAGCCCCAACACGGCTGTCAATGAAAAACTGTTTTTT. Its translation is CASSPNTAVNEKLFF.

This rearrangement joins TRBV19 to TRBJ2-7, with TRBD1 matching 8 bases. CDR3 length: 15 amino acids. Trimming took 9 bases from V and 4 from J; bases not matched to a gene: 14. Germline V gene lookup returns CDR1 LNHDA and CDR2 SQIVND (reference sequence). CDR3 region: CASGTGGGYGYEQYF. The CDR3 DNA follows: TGTGCCAGCGGGACAGGAGGCGGGTATGGGTACGAGCAGTACTTC.

The rearrangement links TRBV6-6 to TRBJ2-7, with a possible D match to TRBD2 (6 bases). The V end was cut by 5 bases, the J end by 2 bases, with 13 bases between. This CDR3 is built from 14 residues. Germline V gene data show CDR1 as MNHNY and CDR2 as SVGAGI (reference sequence). CDR3 sequence (DNA): TGTGCCAGCAGTCCCCCTAGCGACACCTACGAGCAGTACTTC. Translation: CASSPPSDTYEQYF.